The text below deals with one T cell receptor (beta chain). The target antigen is unknown. This clone may be a read error of a much larger clone one base away. CDR1 and CDR2 (germline): MNHEY, SVGEGT. There are 16 residues in the CDR3. With 0 bases removed from V and 6 bases from J, the gap between germline ends came to 18 bases. TCR beta CDR3 regions were amplified from RNA. The HTBI set primed first-round TCR CDR3 RT-PCR. TCRdb processed the multiplex PCR reads anew with MiXCR; each CDR3 protein has one entry. The repertoire holds hundreds of thousands of distinct CDR3 sequences, 12% to 15% seen once, with about 9.4% in the top ten. Patients counted as stable if ophthalmopathy did not develop within 18 months. These data belong to a study of T cells in Graves' hyperthyroidism and ophthalmopathy. Points from the study as a whole: Most clonotypes expanded in thyroid above 0.001 were likewise present in blood. Ophthalmopathy was predicted by the model a median of approximately 6 months ahead of onset.

Material: blood. This clonotype originated in a woman between 18 and 29 years old with Graves' hyperthyroidism. V and J are TRBV6-2 or TRBV6-3 and TRBJ2-7; D unresolved. The CDR3 is CASSYSNWETPCEQYF. The CDR3 bases are TGTGCCAGCAGTTACTCGAATTGGGAAACTCCCTGCGAGCAGTACTTC.